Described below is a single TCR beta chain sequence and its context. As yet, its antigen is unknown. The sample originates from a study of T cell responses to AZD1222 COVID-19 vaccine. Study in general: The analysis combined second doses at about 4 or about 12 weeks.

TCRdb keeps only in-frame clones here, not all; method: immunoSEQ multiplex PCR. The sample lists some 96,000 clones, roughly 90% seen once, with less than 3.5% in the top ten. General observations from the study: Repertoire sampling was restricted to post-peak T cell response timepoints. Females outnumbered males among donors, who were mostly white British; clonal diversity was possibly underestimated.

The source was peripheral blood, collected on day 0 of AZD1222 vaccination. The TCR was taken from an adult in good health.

The CDR3 bases are TGCGCCAGCAGCTTGCGACAGGGTTTAGATACGCAGTATTTT. As protein: CASSLRQGLDTQYF. The chain couples TRBV5-1 to TRBJ2-3; 7 nucleotides agree with TRBD1. Trimming took 1 base from V and 5 from J; bases not matched to a gene: 4. CDR3 length: 14 amino acids. Per the germline V gene, CDR1 is SGHRS and CDR2 is YFSETQ.